This T cell receptor beta chain appears in the sequencing data of a study of liver allograft versus peripheral blood T cells. Background on the study: Graft-liver T cell receptor repertoires were compared against recipient peripheral blood repertoires. Study-level points and caveats: Reportedly, the T cell receptor repertoires present inside liver allografts differed from those in peripheral blood.

MiXCR, applied by TCRdb to the reads, yields one record per CDR3 protein. This table has 3,500 to 4,000 distinct CDR3 sequences, roughly 15% appearing once. CDR3 length: 12 amino acids. CDR1 is MNHEY and CDR2 is SVGEGT in the germline V gene. Trimming took 6 bases from V and 5 from J, leaving 8 bases between them. This clonotype is deemed medium-sized. What it binds is unknown. This TCR was sampled from a human patient who had a liver transplant. The graft donor may have contributed some T cells. The chain employs TRBV6-2 or TRBV6-3 and TRBJ1-5; D unclear. CDR3 in DNA: TGTGCCAGCAGCGGCACCGATCAGCCCCAGCATTTT. Amino acids: CASSGTDQPQHF.